Presented here are 3 T cell receptor beta chains from one specimen sequenced in a study of blood T cell repertoires in COVID-19 (dated by TCRdb to the early 2020s). Libraries were prepared through the immunoSEQ multiplex PCR assay. TCRdb holds this immuneACCESS table with in-frame rearrangements only. Some clones are missing; in checked studies, unresolved V genes explain under half, and the rest has no known cause. Counted in this sample were around 220,000 clones; 70% to 85% of them appeared once. Of the sample, 7.5% to 9% is held by the ten largest clones. Sequencing was performed on peripheral blood. The receptors were sampled from a woman aged 80 or older with COVID-19, enrolled during active disease.

The chain couples TRBV18 to TRBJ1-1; D uncertain. In germline, CDR1 is KGHSH, CDR2 LQKENI. Between the trimmed V and J ends, which lost 2 bases and 1 base, there was a span of 8 bases. This CDR3 contains 14 residues. The CDR3 sequence: CASSPAVKNTEAFF. CDR3 DNA: TGTGCCAGCTCACCAGCAGTCAAGAACACTGAAGCTTTCTTT. The complete variable domain, with remaining parts taken from reference TRBV18 and TRBJ1-1, reads NAGVMQNPRHLVRRRGQEARLRCSPMKGHSHVYWYRQLPEEGLKFMVYLQKENIIDESGMPKERFSAEFPKEGPSILRIQQVVRGDSAAYFCASSPAVKNTEAFFGQGTRLTVV.

The chain is built from TRBV7-9 and TRBJ2-7, with TRBD1 as a possible D gene (5 bases). The length of the CDR3 is 14 residues. Germline V gene data show CDR1 as SEHNR and CDR2 as FQNEAQ (reference sequence). The V gene lost 4 bases and the J gene lost 4 bases, with 14 bases spanning the gap. The CDR3 loop is CASSSLDSLYEQYF. In nucleotides, the CDR3 is TGTGCCAGCAGCTCCTTAGACAGCTTGTACGAGCAGTACTTC.

V is TRBV6-6 and J is TRBJ1-1, with unresolved D. V was cut by 7 bases and J by 0 bases, with 12 bases left in between. This CDR3 region has 14 residues. Germline loops: CDR1 MNHNY, CDR2 SVGAGI (reference sequence). In DNA, the CDR3 is TGTGCCAGCACCACTAATTCGGTGAACACTGAAGCTTTCTTT. This sequence encodes CASTTNSVNTEAFF.